This T cell receptor (beta chain) derives from a study of patients and donors after allogeneic stem cell transplantation. TCRdb itself ran the RT-PCR reads through MiXCR, one entry per CDR3 protein. The table has about 410,000 distinct CDR3 sequences, around 16% seen once. V was clipped by 3 bases and J by 5 bases, with 2 bases between them. Germline-derived CDR1 and CDR2 are LGHNT and FRNRAP. The length of the CDR3 is 10 residues. This clonotype occurred a few times. The material sequenced was blood, either unsorted or a sorted T cell fraction (not recorded which). This clonotype was obtained from a human donor who was either an allogeneic HSCT recipient or a stem cell or donor lymphocyte infusion donor (not recorded which). It is not recorded whose cells these are; they may come from a transplant donor. The V and J genes are TRBV12-5 and TRBJ2-7, with unresolved D. In nucleotides, the CDR3 is TGTGCTAGTGGTTTTGACGAGCAGTACTTC. It yields the protein CASGFDEQYF.